Below are 9 T cell receptor beta chains sequenced from a single sample in a study of blood T cell repertoires in COVID-19. Produced via immunoSEQ multiplex PCR; TCRdb's table is partial and in-frame only. Of under 250,000 clones in the sample, 75% to 90% were seen once. Input material: peripheral blood. The receptors shown here come from a man in his fifties or sixties who had recovered from COVID-19.

The chain joins TRBV7-2 to TRBJ1-3, with no clear D. The CDR3 runs 15 residues. V shed 1 base and J shed 4 bases, with 11 bases lying between them. Germline V gene data show CDR1 as SGHTA and CDR2 as FQGNSA. The CDR3 DNA reads TGTGCCAGCAGCTTAGGCGGCAGCGGAGGAAACACCATATATTTT. It translates to CASSLGGSGGNTIYF. The whole variable domain, remainder taken from reference TRBV7-2 and TRBJ1-3, is GAGVSQSPSNKVTEKGKDVELRCDPISGHTALYWYRQSLGQGLEFLIYFQGNSAPDKSGLPSDRFSAERTGGSVSTLTIQRTQQEDSAVYLCASSLGGSGGNTIYFGEGSWLTVV.

The chain combines TRBV7-9 with TRBJ2-5, with D unclear. The germline CDR1 and CDR2 sequences are SEHNR and FQNEAQ (reference sequence). Trimming removed 1 base from V and 0 bases from J, with 12 bases in between. CDR3 length equals 16 residues. The CDR3 sequence: CASSLEALVYQETQYF. CDR3 in DNA: TGTGCCAGCAGCTTAGAGGCTCTAGTTTACCAAGAGACCCAGTACTTC.

The CDR3 nucleotides read TGTGCCAGCAGCCATACAGGTAGCAATCAGCCCCAGCATTTT. It yields the protein CASSHTGSNQPQHF. V usage is TRBV7-2 and J usage is TRBJ1-5; possibly TRBD1 for D (5 bases). From germline, CDR1 is SGHTA and CDR2 FQGNSA. V dropped 5 bases and J dropped 0 bases, with 8 bases sitting between them. The CDR3 runs to 14 residues. Supplemented by reference TRBV7-2 and TRBJ1-5, the full variable domain reads GAGVSQSPSNKVTEKGKDVELRCDPISGHTALYWYRQSLGQGLEFLIYFQGNSAPDKSGLPSDRFSAERTGGSVSTLTIQRTQQEDSAVYLCASSHTGSNQPQHFGDGTRLSIL.

The gene calls are TRBV5-1 and TRBJ2-7; TRBD2 aligns across 14 bases. CDR3 length: 13 residues. Germline trimming cut 4 bases from V and 12 bases from J; bases unmatched to any gene: 6. Germline lookup yields CDR1 SGHRS and CDR2 YFSETQ. The CDR3: CASSLGLAGDLYF. The CDR3 nucleotides read TGCGCCAGCAGCCTGGGACTAGCGGGGGATCTGTACTTC.

V and J are TRBV5-4 and TRBJ2-7, with 8 bases matching TRBD1. CDR1 SGHNT and CDR2 YYREEE come from the germline V gene (reference sequence). Trimming at V came to 2 bases and at J to 6 bases, leaving 1 base not matched to a gene. CDR3 length: 12 amino acids. The CDR3 coding sequence is TGTGCCAGCAGCTTAGGACAGGGCGAGCAGTACTTC. Amino acid sequence: CASSLGQGEQYF.

The V call is TRBV2, the J call TRBJ1-2; 10 bases are shared with TRBD1. The CDR3 runs 15 residues. The junction had 5 bases not matched to a gene; V was cut back by 2 bases and J by 5 bases. Per the germline V gene, CDR1 is SNHLY and CDR2 is FYNNEI. The CDR3 bases are TGTGCCAGCAGTGAAAGTGACAGGGGGCGTTATGGCTACACCTTC. Protein product: CASSESDRGRYGYTF.

The CDR3 is CASSLIGQGRLGIQYF. The CDR3 nucleotides read TGTGCCAGCAGTTTAATCGGACAGGGGAGGCTGGGCATTCAGTACTTC. The V gene is TRBV27, the J gene TRBJ2-4; 9 bases are a match to TRBD1. J lost 9 bases, V lost 2 bases, and 11 bases had no gene match. Germline loops: CDR1 MNHEY, CDR2 SMNVEV (reference sequence). CDR3 length equals 16 residues.

The rearrangement links TRBV11-3 to TRBJ2-1; 14 bases fit TRBD2. The CDR3 sequence is 15 residues long. The germline V gene has CDR1 SGHNT and CDR2 YENEEA. V lost 4 bases and J lost 10; bases outside the gene matches: 6. For the CDR3, the DNA is TGTGCCAGCAGCTCCGACGGGACTAGCGGGGGAGAGCAGTTCTTC. Translation gives CASSSDGTSGGEQFF.

This clone turned up a few times. This CDR3 reads CASSLVPIETQYF. CDR3 DNA sequence: TGTGCCAGCAGCTTAGTTCCAATAGAGACCCAGTACTTC. The chain carries TRBV7-8 and TRBJ2-5; D is undetermined. The germline V gene encodes CDR1 SGHVS and CDR2 FQNEAQ. V was cut by 1 base and J by 4 bases, with 7 bases left in between. The CDR3 has 13 amino acids.